This TCR beta chain appears in the sequencing data of a study of T cell responses to AZD1222 COVID-19 vaccine. The data were produced by immunoSEQ multiplex PCR, yet TCRdb's version contains in-frame clones alone and is incomplete. Among about 130,000 clones, approximately 92% were seen once, and the ten largest hold 1% to 1.3%. Relative to its sample, this clone is medium-sized (0.01 to 0.1%). As yet, its antigen is unknown. The CDR3 extends over 16 amino acids. With 1 base removed from V and 0 bases from J, the gap between germline ends came to 10 bases. CDR1 is LGHDT, CDR2 YNNKEL, per germline (reference sequence). Overall study results and limits: Among those given AZD1222, only six or seven were seropositive at baseline. Among vaccine-associated CD4 TCRs, coverage spanned spike, with dominance at 160-218 and 743-854.

The sequenced sample was peripheral blood, obtained 28 days after the second AZD1222 dose. This TCR was recovered from an adult who received the AZD1222 COVID-19 vaccine. The chain is built from TRBV3-1 (or the pseudogene TRBV3-2) and TRBJ2-1; D might be TRBD1 (5 bases). CDR3 sequence reads: CASSQGVRDSYNEQFF. The DNA of the CDR3 is TGTGCCAGCAGCCAAGGGGTCAGGGACTCCTACAATGAGCAGTTCTTC.